These 2 T cell receptor beta chains share one sample of origin, sequenced in a study of blood T cell repertoires in COVID-19. TCRdb keeps only in-frame clones here, not all; method: immunoSEQ multiplex PCR. The sample has 55,000 to 75,000 clones, about 81% seen once. The sequenced material came from peripheral blood. These receptors came from a human donor in a cohort sampled during active COVID-19.

This chain uses TRBV28 with TRBJ2-3; 9 bases agree with TRBD2. V was clipped by 8 bases and J by 5 bases; unmatched bases: 8. Germline assignment: CDR1 MDHEN and CDR2 SYDVKM. The CDR3 loop spans 14 amino acids. CDR3 DNA sequence: TGTGCCAGCTCGGGGCTAGCGGGGCTAGATACGCAGTATTTT. Translated, it gives CASSGLAGLDTQYF.

This chain joins TRBV7-8 and TRBJ2-3; TRBD2 matches 7 bases. V shed 4 bases, J shed 4 bases, and the junction held 11 bases outside the gene matches. The CDR3 sequence is 16 residues long. Per the germline V gene, CDR1 is SGHVS and CDR2 is FQNEAQ. The CDR3 DNA sequence: TGTGCCAGCAGCTCCCTGACGCTAGCGGTACCAGATACGCAGTATTTT. Protein: CASSSLTLAVPDTQYF.